These 18 T cell receptor beta chains were all obtained from the same sample, sequenced in a study of blood T cell repertoires in COVID-19. Repertoires were generated with immunoSEQ multiplex PCR, while TCRdb's copy carries only in-frame clones and drops some. The table includes 150,000 or so clones, about 88% detected once. Sequencing was done on a sample of peripheral blood. The receptors come from a woman of 80 years or more with acute or convalescent COVID-19.

This clone was seen more than once but under ten times. J is TRBJ1-1 and V is TRBV19, with D unresolved. CDR1 and CDR2 from the germline V gene are LNHDA and SQIVND (reference sequence). The V end lost 6 bases, the J end lost 3 bases, and 11 bases lay between the germline ends. This CDR3 region has 13 residues. The CDR3 is CASRSWEDTEAFF. In DNA, the CDR3 is TGTGCCAGTAGGTCTTGGGAGGACACTGAAGCTTTCTTT.

The J gene is TRBJ1-1, the V gene TRBV5-8; D may be TRBD1 (5 bases). This CDR3 is built from 12 residues. V was clipped by 4 bases and J by 11 bases, with 15 bases between them. Germline-derived CDR1 and CDR2 are SGHTS and YDEGEE. The CDR3 coding sequence is TGTGCCAGCAGCCCGAGGGTTCGGGGGGCTTTCTTT. The encoded protein is CASSPRVRGAFF.

The V and J genes are TRBV5-1 and TRBJ1-1; TRBD1 matches 10 bases. Germline CDR1 is SGHRS and CDR2 is YFSETQ. V dropped 3 bases and J dropped 3; count of bases not matched to a gene: 5. The CDR3 has 15 residues. The CDR3 loop is CASSWTGTGDTEAFF. The CDR3 nucleotides are TGCGCCAGCAGCTGGACCGGGACAGGGGACACTGAAGCTTTCTTT.

The CDR3 nucleotides read TGTGCCAGCACCCCGATTCGGGCAGCGGGAGATGGCTACACCTTC. This sequence encodes CASTPIRAAGDGYTF. The chain joins TRBV7-9 to TRBJ1-2, with D uncertain. The CDR3 is 15 residues long. V shed 7 bases and J shed 6 bases, with 21 bases lying between them. Germline V gene sequence: CDR1 SEHNR, CDR2 FQNEAQ (reference sequence). The complete variable domain, with remaining parts taken from reference TRBV7-9 and TRBJ1-2, reads DTGVSQNPRHKITKRGQNVTFRCDPISEHNRLYWYRQTLGQGPEFLTYFQNEAQLEKSRLLSDRFSAERPKGSFSTLEIQRTEQGDSAMYLCASTPIRAAGDGYTFGSGTRLTVV.

The V and J genes are TRBV5-1 and TRBJ2-2; 10 bases line up with TRBD2. V lost 2 bases to trimming and J lost 1 base; unmatched junction nucleotides: 8. CDR1 and CDR2 from the germline V gene are SGHRS and YFSETQ. This CDR3 contains 18 residues. The CDR3 loop is CASSFLIGLAENTGELFF. CDR3 in DNA: TGCGCCAGCAGCTTCTTAATTGGACTAGCGGAGAACACCGGGGAGCTGTTTTTT.

This chain joins TRBV21-1 and TRBJ1-1; the table's D call, TRBD1, was not checked against the DNA. TRBV21-1 counts as a pseudogene. CDR3 length equals 17 residues. CDR3 protein: CASSKEVQGVWNTEAFF. The CDR3 DNA is TGTGCCAGCAGCAAAGAGGTCCAGGGGGTTTGGAACACTGAAGCTTTCTTT.

V is TRBV7-2 and J is TRBJ1-2, with D perhaps TRBD1 (6 bases). V lost 5 bases and J lost 7, with 11 bases in between. The CDR3 covers 12 residues. Germline lookup yields CDR1 SGHTA and CDR2 FQGNSA. CDR3 bases: TGTGCCAGCAGCCCCACAGGGTTTGGCTACACCTTC. Protein product: CASSPTGFGYTF.

The rearrangement joins TRBV10-2 to TRBJ2-2; 11 bases agree with TRBD2. CDR1 is WSHSY and CDR2 is SAAADI in the germline V gene. The trim removed 6 bases at V and 4 bases at J, leaving 4 bases unmatched. This CDR3 spans 15 amino acids. The CDR3 nucleotides are TGCGCCAGCAGAATAGCGGGGGGGCCCACCGGGGAGCTGTTTTTT. Protein: CASRIAGGPTGELFF.

This sequence joins TRBV6-5 and TRBJ2-1; maybe TRBD2 (5 bases). Deletions cut 11 bases from V and 6 bases from J, with 11 bases between. The germline V gene has CDR1 MNHEY and CDR2 SVGAGI. The length of the CDR3 is 11 residues. CDR3 nucleotide sequence: TGTGCCCGATGGAGGCTCAATGAGCAGTTCTTC. This sequence encodes CARWRLNEQFF.

This chain connects TRBV5-4 to TRBJ2-3; 12 bases match TRBD2. V gave up 0 bases and J gave up 1 base; unmatched junction bases: 0. Germline V CDR1 and CDR2: SGHNT, YYREEE (reference sequence). This CDR3 spans 16 amino acids. The CDR3 is CASSLGTSGGTDTQYF. DNA for the CDR3: TGTGCCAGCAGCTTGGGGACTAGCGGGGGCACAGATACGCAGTATTTT. Looking up the rest from reference TRBV5-4 and TRBJ2-3 gives the full variable domain: ETGVTQSPTHLIKTRGQQVTLRCSSQSGHNTVSWYQQALGQGPQFIFQYYREEENGRGNFPPRFSGLQFPNYSSELNVNALELDDSALYLCASSLGTSGGTDTQYFGPGTRLTVL.

This rearrangement joins TRBV9 to TRBJ2-1; tentative D call: TRBD1 (6 bases). V was shortened by 0 bases and J by 4 bases, with 11 bases between the two germline ends. The length of the CDR3 is 15 residues. CDR1 and CDR2 from the germline V gene are SGDLS and YYNGEE. CDR3 DNA sequence: TGTGCCAGCAGCGTAGGGCGCAGGGGTTACAATGAGCAGTTCTTC. This gives the protein CASSVGRRGYNEQFF.

The chain has TRBV7-9 and TRBJ1-3; D might be TRBD1 (5 bases). This CDR3 has 15 residues. CDR1 is SEHNR, CDR2 FQNEAQ, per germline (reference sequence). Trimming left V 4 bases short and J 2 bases short, with 12 bases between. In DNA, the CDR3 is TGTGCCAGCAGCTCCAGACAGCCACCTGGAAACACCATATATTTT. Residues: CASSSRQPPGNTIYF. Looking up the rest from reference TRBV7-9 and TRBJ1-3 gives the full variable domain: DTGVSQNPRHKITKRGQNVTFRCDPISEHNRLYWYRQTLGQGPEFLTYFQNEAQLEKSRLLSDRFSAERPKGSFSTLEIQRTEQGDSAMYLCASSSRQPPGNTIYFGEGSWLTVV.

The sample holds a few counts of this clone. The chain carries TRBV7-2 and TRBJ1-1; unclear D gene. V lost 1 base, J lost 3 bases, and 6 bases lay in between. CDR1 SGHTA and CDR2 FQGNSA come from the germline V gene. The CDR3 runs 13 residues. The CDR3 spells CASSLEPDTEAFF. In DNA, the CDR3 is TGTGCCAGCAGCTTAGAACCGGACACTGAAGCTTTCTTT. The complete variable domain, with remaining parts taken from reference TRBV7-2 and TRBJ1-1, reads GAGVSQSPSNKVTEKGKDVELRCDPISGHTALYWYRQSLGQGLEFLIYFQGNSAPDKSGLPSDRFSAERTGGSVSTLTIQRTQQEDSAVYLCASSLEPDTEAFFGQGTRLTVV.

The V gene is TRBV6-2 or TRBV6-3, the J gene TRBJ1-2; 7 nucleotides agree with TRBD1. The CDR3 is made up of 17 amino acids. CDR1 is MNHEY, CDR2 SVGEGT, per germline. V lost 2 bases, J lost 3 bases, and 12 bases stayed unmatched. DNA of the CDR3: TGTGCCAGCAGTTACGAGGGGGCGCCCATAGGGTACTATGGCTACACCTTC. It translates to CASSYEGAPIGYYGYTF.

The table lists this clone with a count of one. The chain recombines TRBV19 with TRBJ1-2; TRBD1 agrees at 7 bases. Per germline, CDR1 LNHDA and CDR2 SQIVND (reference sequence). After removal of 4 bases from V and 6 bases from J, the junction contained 14 bases not matched to a gene. This CDR3 contains 16 residues. The CDR3 spells CASSRINRRQGHGYTF. The CDR3 DNA reads TGTGCCAGTAGTAGAATTAACCGGAGACAGGGACATGGCTACACCTTC.

The chain links TRBV11-2 to TRBJ1-3; D gene unclear. The germline V gene has CDR1 SGHAT and CDR2 FQNNGV. CDR3 length equals 18 residues. Trimming took off 5 bases at V and 0 bases at J, with 20 bases between the two ends. The CDR3 loop reads CASSPSPSGSPSGNTIYF. The CDR3 DNA reads as TGTGCCAGCAGCCCCTCCCCCAGCGGTAGTCCCTCTGGAAACACCATATATTTT.

The rearrangement joins TRBV3-1 (or the pseudogene TRBV3-2) to TRBJ1-6; D gene uncertain. V lost 0 bases and J lost 14, with 11 bases in between. The germline V gene encodes CDR1 LGHDT and CDR2 YNNKEL (reference sequence). There are 13 residues in the CDR3. The CDR3 region is CASSQEGGGTLHF. Written as DNA, the CDR3 is TGTGCCAGCAGCCAAGAGGGAGGCGGGACCCTCCACTTT.

V and J are TRBV7-2 and TRBJ2-2; 12 bases line up with TRBD2. CDR1 is SGHTA and CDR2 is FQGNSA in the germline V gene. V was clipped by 1 base and J by 5 bases; unmatched bases: 5. The CDR3 has 17 amino acids. The chain's CDR3 is CASSLGTSGIVTGELFF. In DNA, the CDR3 is TGTGCCAGCAGCTTAGGGACTAGCGGGATCGTAACCGGGGAGCTGTTTTTT.